This is a list of T cell receptor beta chains from one sample in a study of blood T cell repertoires in COVID-19. Here immunoSEQ multiplex PCR was the method, and the copy in TCRdb shows in-frame clones only, minus some. This table has about 190,000 clones, around 85% appearing once. Sequencing was performed on peripheral blood. These receptors all stem from a woman aged 45-60 years with acute or convalescent COVID-19. Each CDR3 is given with its conserved first and last residue. The D gene is left open where the match is weak. Clone size appears in some rows only: once, few, many, or a class for an expanded clone.

j_gene: TRBJ2-1; v_gene: TRBV27; abundance: -; d_gene: -; CDR3aa: CASSLSGGYNEQFF; CDR3nt: TGTGCCAGCAGTTTATCTGGGGGGTACAATGAGCAGTTCTTC
j_gene: TRBJ1-2; v_gene: TRBV2; abundance: -; d_gene: TRBD1; CDR3aa: CASSPGQGANYGYTF; CDR3nt: TGTGCCAGCAGCCCTGGACAGGGAGCTAACTATGGCTACACCTTC
j_gene: TRBJ1-1; v_gene: TRBV12-3/TRBV12-4; abundance: -; d_gene: -; CDR3aa: CASRAPQGNEAFF; CDR3nt: TGTGCCAGCAGGGCACCTCAGGGGAATGAAGCTTTCTTT
j_gene: TRBJ2-3; v_gene: TRBV24-1; abundance: -; d_gene: TRBD1; CDR3aa: CATSEDRGDTQYF; CDR3nt: TGTGCCACCAGTGAGGACAGGGGGGATACGCAGTATTTT
j_gene: TRBJ2-2; v_gene: TRBV2; abundance: -; d_gene: -; CDR3aa: CASSRVITGELFF; CDR3nt: TGTGCCAGCAGTCGGGTCATCACCGGGGAGCTGTTTTTT
j_gene: TRBJ2-7; v_gene: TRBV29-1; abundance: once; d_gene: -; CDR3aa: CSVEEGVGEQYF; CDR3nt: TGCAGCGTTGAAGAAGGGGTGGGGGAGCAGTACTTC
j_gene: TRBJ2-7; v_gene: TRBV5-1; abundance: many; d_gene: TRBD2; CDR3aa: CASSLDAGGSYEQYF; CDR3nt: TGCGCCAGCAGCTTGGATGCGGGAGGGTCCTACGAGCAGTACTTC
j_gene: TRBJ2-2; v_gene: TRBV20-1; abundance: -; d_gene: TRBD2; CDR3aa: CSASSGDSHTGELFF; CDR3nt: TGCAGTGCTAGTAGCGGGGACTCCCACACCGGGGAGCTGTTTTTT
j_gene: TRBJ2-3; v_gene: TRBV7-2; abundance: once; d_gene: -; CDR3aa: CASTLGGVKDTQYF; CDR3nt: TGTGCCAGCACCCTAGGGGGGGTGAAGGATACGCAGTATTTT
j_gene: TRBJ1-2; v_gene: TRBV2; abundance: once; d_gene: -; CDR3aa: CASTPGRASIYGYTF; CDR3nt: TGTGCCAGCACCCCGGGCAGGGCTTCCATCTATGGCTACACCTTC
j_gene: TRBJ1-2; v_gene: TRBV27; abundance: -; d_gene: -; CDR3aa: CASSRGWSRIGYTF; CDR3nt: TGTGCCAGCAGCCGCGGGTGGTCAAGGATTGGCTACACCTTC
j_gene: TRBJ1-2; v_gene: TRBV2; abundance: few; d_gene: -; CDR3aa: CASRALRGSSGYTF; CDR3nt: TGTGCCAGCAGAGCATTACGGGGGTCGAGTGGCTACACCTTC
j_gene: TRBJ1-1; v_gene: TRBV19; abundance: -; d_gene: TRBD1; CDR3aa: CASSKGQGNTEAFF; CDR3nt: TGTGCCAGTAGCAAGGGACAGGGGAACACTGAAGCTTTCTTT
j_gene: TRBJ2-5; v_gene: TRBV7-2; abundance: few; d_gene: TRBD2; CDR3aa: CASSLRGPTSGTQETQYF; CDR3nt: TGTGCCAGCAGCCTTAGAGGACCGACTAGCGGGACCCAAGAGACCCAGTACTTC
j_gene: TRBJ1-2; v_gene: TRBV18; abundance: once; d_gene: -; CDR3aa: CASSPGGAYGYTF; CDR3nt: TGTGCCAGCTCACCGGGGGGGGCCTATGGCTACACCTTC
j_gene: TRBJ2-7; v_gene: TRBV19; abundance: few; d_gene: -; CDR3aa: CASSIRRGDYEQYF; CDR3nt: TGTGCCAGTAGTATACGAAGGGGCGACTACGAGCAGTACTTC
j_gene: TRBJ1-5; v_gene: TRBV5-6; abundance: -; d_gene: TRBD1; CDR3aa: CASSLTGEQPQHF; CDR3nt: TGTGCCAGCAGCCTGACAGGGGAACAGCCCCAGCATTTT
j_gene: TRBJ1-6; v_gene: TRBV6-5; abundance: -; d_gene: TRBD1; CDR3aa: CASSWGQPNSPLHF; CDR3nt: TGTGCCAGCAGTTGGGGACAGCCTAATTCACCCCTCCACTTT
j_gene: TRBJ1-3; v_gene: TRBV7-9; abundance: -; d_gene: TRBD1; CDR3aa: CASSLAGTGNTIYF; CDR3nt: TGTGCCAGCAGCTTAGCCGGGACAGGGAACACCATATATTTT
j_gene: TRBJ2-5; v_gene: TRBV12-3/TRBV12-4; abundance: -; d_gene: -; CDR3aa: CASSLEEGETQYF; CDR3nt: TGTGCCAGCAGTTTGGAGGAAGGAGAGACCCAGTACTTC
j_gene: TRBJ2-5; v_gene: TRBV6-1; abundance: -; d_gene: TRBD1; CDR3aa: CASSVPRGQGGETQYF; CDR3nt: TGTGCCAGCAGTGTCCCCCGGGGACAGGGGGGCGAGACCCAGTACTTC
j_gene: TRBJ2-1; v_gene: TRBV2; abundance: -; d_gene: -; CDR3aa: CASNQISGNEQFF; CDR3nt: TGTGCCAGCAACCAAATATCGGGCAATGAGCAGTTCTTC
j_gene: TRBJ1-4; v_gene: TRBV5-8; abundance: -; d_gene: -; CDR3aa: CASSLKLLVEKLFF; CDR3nt: TGTGCCAGCAGCTTGAAGTTACTCGTTGAAAAACTGTTTTTT
j_gene: TRBJ1-3; v_gene: TRBV3-1/TRBV3-2; abundance: few; d_gene: -; CDR3aa: CASSRALSSGNTIYF; CDR3nt: TGTGCCAGCAGCCGGGCCCTCTCCTCTGGAAACACCATATATTTT
j_gene: TRBJ1-2; v_gene: TRBV7-8; abundance: -; d_gene: TRBD1; CDR3aa: CASSLAGQGFGYTF; CDR3nt: TGTGCCAGCAGCTTAGCGGGACAGGGGTTCGGCTACACCTTC
j_gene: TRBJ1-6; v_gene: TRBV6-5; abundance: -; d_gene: TRBD1; CDR3aa: CASSYATGVYNSPLHF; CDR3nt: TGTGCCAGCAGTTACGCGACAGGGGTCTATAATTCACCCCTCCACTTT
j_gene: TRBJ2-1; v_gene: TRBV19; abundance: once; d_gene: -; CDR3aa: CASSSLTASYNEQFF; CDR3nt: TGTGCCAGTAGTTCCTTGACAGCCTCCTACAATGAGCAGTTCTTC
j_gene: TRBJ2-7; v_gene: TRBV27; abundance: -; d_gene: TRBD1; CDR3aa: CANRPRQGYNEQYF; CDR3nt: TGTGCCAACCGACCTCGACAGGGATACAACGAGCAGTACTTC
j_gene: TRBJ2-3; v_gene: TRBV9; abundance: -; d_gene: TRBD2; CDR3aa: CASSAGTSGTSTDTQYF; CDR3nt: TGTGCCAGCAGCGCGGGGACTAGCGGGACGAGCACAGATACGCAGTATTTT
j_gene: TRBJ2-1; v_gene: TRBV2; abundance: -; d_gene: TRBD1; CDR3aa: CASRTPGQYDEQFF; CDR3nt: TGTGCCAGCAGAACCCCGGGACAGTATGATGAGCAGTTCTTC
j_gene: TRBJ2-7; v_gene: TRBV13; abundance: -; d_gene: TRBD1; CDR3aa: CASSLNRGYEQYF; CDR3nt: TGTGCCAGCAGCTTAAACAGGGGCTACGAGCAGTACTTC
j_gene: TRBJ2-2; v_gene: TRBV19; abundance: -; d_gene: -; CDR3aa: CASSTATGFAGELFF; CDR3nt: TGTGCCAGTAGTACCGCGACAGGTTTCGCCGGGGAGCTGTTTTTT
j_gene: TRBJ1-2; v_gene: TRBV4-3; abundance: -; d_gene: -; CDR3aa: CASSQELNFNYGYTF; CDR3nt: TGCGCCAGCAGCCAAGAACTGAACTTTAACTATGGCTACACCTTC
j_gene: TRBJ2-7; v_gene: TRBV12-3/TRBV12-4; abundance: -; d_gene: TRBD2; CDR3aa: CASLAGATYEQYF; CDR3nt: TGTGCCAGCCTAGCGGGAGCTACCTACGAGCAGTACTTC
j_gene: TRBJ2-6; v_gene: TRBV24-1; abundance: -; d_gene: -; CDR3aa: CATSDSLKSSGANVLTF; CDR3nt: TGTGCCACCAGTGATTCCCTTAAGAGCTCTGGGGCCAACGTCCTGACTTTC
j_gene: TRBJ2-2; v_gene: TRBV28; abundance: once; d_gene: -; CDR3aa: CASSLITGELFF; CDR3nt: TGTGCCAGCAGCCTTATAACCGGGGAGCTGTTTTTT
j_gene: TRBJ1-1; v_gene: TRBV7-8; abundance: once; d_gene: -; CDR3aa: CASSLVGTLNTEAFF; CDR3nt: TGTGCCAGCAGCTTAGTGGGCACCCTGAACACTGAAGCTTTCTTT
j_gene: TRBJ2-1; v_gene: TRBV11-2; abundance: -; d_gene: TRBD1; CDR3aa: CASGFVGTGVRSNEQFF; CDR3nt: TGTGCCAGCGGCTTCGTGGGGACAGGGGTGCGAAGCAATGAGCAGTTCTTC
j_gene: TRBJ2-7; v_gene: TRBV5-1; abundance: -; d_gene: -; CDR3aa: CASSLGDTHTKVEQYF; CDR3nt: TGCGCCAGCAGCTTGGGCGACACACATACGAAGGTCGAGCAGTACTTC
j_gene: TRBJ1-1; v_gene: TRBV18; abundance: -; d_gene: -; CDR3aa: CASSPGTSTEAFF; CDR3nt: TGTGCCAGCTCTCCCGGGACAAGCACTGAAGCTTTCTTT
j_gene: TRBJ2-2; v_gene: TRBV18; abundance: -; d_gene: -; CDR3aa: CASKDSQNTGELFF; CDR3nt: TGTGCCAGTAAGGACAGCCAGAACACCGGGGAGCTGTTTTTT
j_gene: TRBJ2-1; v_gene: TRBV3-1/TRBV3-2; abundance: -; d_gene: -; CDR3aa: CASSQGPSSYNEQFF; CDR3nt: TGTGCCAGCAGCCAAGGCCCGAGCTCCTACAATGAGCAGTTCTTC
j_gene: TRBJ1-1; v_gene: TRBV27; abundance: -; d_gene: TRBD1; CDR3aa: CASSRDRGPSNEAFF; CDR3nt: TGTGCCAGCAGCCGGGACAGGGGGCCCTCCAATGAAGCTTTCTTT
j_gene: TRBJ1-5; v_gene: TRBV19; abundance: -; d_gene: TRBD1; CDR3aa: CASSRARWDRDNQPQHF; CDR3nt: TGTGCCAGTAGCCGAGCCAGATGGGACAGGGACAATCAGCCCCAGCATTTT
j_gene: TRBJ1-2; v_gene: TRBV6-5; abundance: -; d_gene: -; CDR3aa: CASSYFSAGKGYGYTF; CDR3nt: TGTGCCAGCAGTTATTTTTCCGCGGGAAAAGGCTATGGCTACACCTTC
j_gene: TRBJ2-1; v_gene: TRBV7-8; abundance: -; d_gene: TRBD2; CDR3aa: CASSLRGTSGRALLSYNEQFF; CDR3nt: TGTGCCAGCAGCCTAAGGGGGACTAGCGGGAGGGCCCTACTCTCCTACAATGAGCAGTTCTTC
j_gene: TRBJ1-6; v_gene: TRBV27; abundance: once; d_gene: -; CDR3aa: CASSNGDNSPLHF; CDR3nt: TGTGCCAGCAGTAACGGGGATAATTCACCCCTCCACTTT
j_gene: TRBJ1-5; v_gene: TRBV28; abundance: -; d_gene: -; CDR3aa: CASSFNRVGQPQHF; CDR3nt: TGTGCCAGCAGTTTTAACAGGGTTGGCCAGCCCCAGCATTTT
j_gene: TRBJ1-2; v_gene: TRBV27; abundance: -; d_gene: TRBD1; CDR3aa: CASSLSSRGHGYTF; CDR3nt: TGTGCCAGCAGTTTATCGAGCAGGGGGCATGGCTACACCTTC
j_gene: TRBJ1-4; v_gene: TRBV19; abundance: -; d_gene: TRBD1; CDR3aa: CASSSRAGGPNEKLFF; CDR3nt: TGTGCCAGTAGTTCGAGAGCAGGGGGCCCTAATGAAAAACTGTTTTTT
j_gene: TRBJ2-7; v_gene: TRBV6-2/TRBV6-3; abundance: few; d_gene: -; CDR3aa: CASSYERRQQAYEQYF; CDR3nt: TGTGCCAGCAGTTACGAGAGGCGACAGCAAGCCTACGAGCAGTACTTC
j_gene: TRBJ2-3; v_gene: TRBV30; abundance: -; d_gene: -; CDR3aa: CAWSRRTGSTDTQYF; CDR3nt: TGTGCCTGGAGCCGGCGGACGGGGAGCACAGATACGCAGTATTTT
j_gene: TRBJ1-2; v_gene: TRBV9; abundance: -; d_gene: TRBD1; CDR3aa: CASSPGQAEIYGYTF; CDR3nt: TGTGCCAGCAGCCCAGGACAGGCTGAGATTTATGGCTACACCTTC
j_gene: TRBJ1-2; v_gene: TRBV7-9; abundance: once; d_gene: -; CDR3aa: CASSQEDYGYTF; CDR3nt: TGTGCCAGCAGCCAAGAGGACTATGGCTACACCTTC
j_gene: TRBJ2-7; v_gene: TRBV7-2; abundance: -; d_gene: TRBD1; CDR3aa: CASSLSRGQGNREQYF; CDR3nt: TGTGCCAGCAGCTTAAGTCGAGGACAGGGTAATCGCGAGCAGTACTTC
j_gene: TRBJ1-1; v_gene: TRBV7-2; abundance: -; d_gene: TRBD1; CDR3aa: CASSPYPGQGGTEAFF; CDR3nt: TGTGCCAGCAGCCCTTACCCGGGACAGGGAGGGACTGAAGCTTTCTTT
j_gene: TRBJ1-5; v_gene: TRBV19; abundance: -; d_gene: TRBD1; CDR3aa: CASTLGQVQSNQPQHF; CDR3nt: TGTGCCAGTACCCTCGGACAGGTACAGAGCAATCAGCCCCAGCATTTT